A selection of T cell receptor beta chains follows, all from one sample in a study of blood T cell repertoires in COVID-19. Clones were read by immunoSEQ multiplex PCR, and TCRdb kept only the in-frame ones, dropping some. The table has approximately 54,000 clones, over 90% seen once. The sample was peripheral blood. The receptors were sampled from a man between 50 and 59 years old with acute or convalescent COVID-19. CDR3s include the opening cysteine and the closing phenylalanine or tryptophan. D genes are given only for firm matches. Expanded clones are given a class, and other clones once, few, many or no size at all.

v_gene	abundance	d_gene	j_gene	len	CDR3aa	CDR3nt
TRBV12-3/TRBV12-4	NA	NA	TRBJ2-5	13	CASRGGRWETQYF	TGTGCCAGCAGGGGGGGAAGATGGGAGACCCAGTACTTC
TRBV9	NA	TRBD2	TRBJ2-2	15	CASSVASGTTGELFF	TGTGCCAGCAGCGTAGCTAGCGGGACCACCGGGGAGCTGTTTTTT
TRBV27	NA	NA	TRBJ1-1	14	CASSLSRGNTEAFF	TGTGCCAGCAGTTTATCTAGGGGGAACACTGAAGCTTTCTTT
TRBV6-5	NA	TRBD1	TRBJ1-5	13	CASTDRVGQPQHF	TGTGCCAGCACCGACAGGGTAGGTCAGCCCCAGCATTTT
TRBV10-2	once	NA	TRBJ1-1	14	CASSESQGFSEAFF	TGCGCCAGCAGTGAGTCGCAGGGGTTCTCTGAAGCTTTCTTT
TRBV28	NA	NA	TRBJ1-2	14	CASSIPGTPYGYTF	TGTGCCAGCAGTATCCCCGGGACACCCTATGGCTACACCTTC
TRBV5-4	NA	TRBD1	TRBJ2-7	14	CATKQGVTPYEQYF	TGTGCCACCAAGCAGGGGGTTACCCCCTACGAGCAGTACTTC
TRBV5-1	once	NA	TRBJ1-5	15	CASSPSGRGNQPQHF	TGCGCCAGCTCTCCTAGCGGCAGGGGCAATCAGCCCCAGCATTTT
TRBV24-1	NA	NA	TRBJ1-2	12	CATSRANYGYTF	TGTGCCACCAGTAGAGCTAACTATGGCTACACCTTC
TRBV15	NA	NA	TRBJ1-1	11	CATSREAVAFF	TGTGCCACCAGCAGAGAGGCGGTAGCTTTCTTT
TRBV7-9	NA	TRBD2	TRBJ2-3	18	CASSLASLLAGEADTQYF	TGTGCCAGCAGCTTAGCGTCCTTACTAGCGGGAGAAGCAGATACGCAGTATTTT
TRBV7-9	few	NA	TRBJ1-1	14	CASSFTNVNTEAFF	TGTGCCAGCAGCTTCACTAACGTGAACACTGAAGCTTTCTTT
TRBV18	NA	TRBD1	TRBJ2-7	13	CASSPDRAYEQYF	TGTGCCAGCTCACCGGACAGGGCATACGAGCAGTACTTC
TRBV18	NA	NA	TRBJ1-3	13	CASFTGSGNTIYF	TGTGCCAGCTTCACTGGCTCTGGAAACACCATATATTTT
TRBV11-2	NA	NA	TRBJ1-3	15	CASSFGAASGNTIYF	TGTGCCAGCAGCTTTGGGGCGGCCTCTGGAAACACCATATATTTT
TRBV6-2/TRBV6-3	NA	TRBD1	TRBJ1-2	13	CASSYRGPYGYTF	TGTGCCAGCAGTTACAGGGGGCCTTATGGCTACACCTTC
TRBV5-5	NA	NA	TRBJ2-7	13	CASRGTVSYEQYF	TGTGCCAGCAGAGGGACTGTCTCCTACGAGCAGTACTTC
TRBV9	NA	NA	TRBJ2-6	17	CASSVGAGHSGANVLTF	TGTGCCAGCAGCGTAGGGGCAGGCCACTCTGGGGCCAACGTCCTGACTTTC